What follows are 8 T cell receptor beta chains derived from one specimen sequenced in a study of siplizumab effects on memory and regulatory T cells. Profiled with immunoSEQ multiplex PCR; TCRdb holds only in-frame clones, not every one. The sample contains 87,000 or so clones, 90% to 95% of which appear only once. The material sequenced was non-Treg CD4+ T cells sorted from blood. These receptors were collected from a human donor in good health.

This chain connects TRBV19 to TRBJ2-1; TRBD1 aligns across 8 bases. V shed 6 bases and J 0 bases; nucleotides not matched to a gene: 7. Germline CDR1 reads LNHDA; CDR2 reads SQIVND (reference sequence). This CDR3 has 16 amino acids. CDR3 bases: TGTGCCAGTAGAGACAGGGGCGGGAACTCCTACAATGAGCAGTTCTTC. It codes for CASRDRGGNSYNEQFF.

J is TRBJ2-7 and V is TRBV19, with D perhaps TRBD2 (6 bases). Germline loops: CDR1 LNHDA, CDR2 SQIVND (reference sequence). The CDR3 extends over 17 amino acids. V lost 2 bases and J lost 0, with 17 bases in between. The CDR3 sequence is CASSIRVSGYVSYEQYF. The CDR3 nucleotides read TGTGCCAGTAGTATACGGGTTAGCGGATACGTCTCCTACGAGCAGTACTTC.

V is TRBV7-8 and J is TRBJ1-2; the match to TRBD1 covers 12 bases. The V segment lost 0 bases and the J segment 0 bases; nucleotides outside the gene matches: 8. The CDR3 contains 19 residues. Germline V gene lookup returns CDR1 SGHVS and CDR2 FQNEAQ. The CDR3 DNA reads TGTGCCAGCAGCTTAGCGTGGGACAGGGGGCGATTAGCTAACTATGGCTACACCTTC. Encoded protein: CASSLAWDRGRLANYGYTF.

The chain is built from TRBV6-1 and TRBJ2-7; D is perhaps TRBD1 or TRBD2 (5 bases each). Germline CDR1 is MNHNS and CDR2 is SASEGT. CDR3 size: 12 residues. Trimming removed 10 bases from V and 2 bases from J, with 12 bases in between. DNA of the CDR3: TGTGCCACCAGGGACGTAACCTACGAGCAGTACTTC. This encodes CATRDVTYEQYF.

The genes are TRBV19 and TRBJ2-6; D possibly corresponds to TRBD2 (5 bases). V was pared by 7 bases and J by 11 bases, with 12 bases between. The CDR3 extends over 12 amino acids. Germline CDR1 and CDR2: LNHDA and SQIVND (reference sequence). The CDR3 reads CASTPNGDVLTF. DNA for the CDR3: TGTGCCAGTACCCCTAACGGGGACGTCCTGACTTTC. The full variable domain, completed using reference TRBV19 and TRBJ2-6, is DGGITQSPKYLFRKEGQNVTLSCEQNLNHDAMYWYRQDPGQGLRLIYYSQIVNDFQKGDIAEGYSVSREKKESFPLTVTSAQKNPTAFYLCASTPNGDVLTFGAGSRLTVL.

A remark on this clone: A junction end diverges from the germline sequence, so it may reflect a read error. This chain links TRBV5-4 with TRBJ2-1; D not certain. Germline assignment: CDR1 SGHNT and CDR2 YYREEE (reference sequence). CDR3 size: 15 residues. The CDR3 region is CASSFDSPSHNEQFF. CDR3 bases: TGTGCCAGCAGCTTCGATTCCCCCTCCCACAATGAGCAGTTCTTC.

V is TRBV4-1 and J is TRBJ2-7, with 11 bases matching TRBD2. After removal of 0 bases from V and 3 bases from J, the junction contained 1 base not matched to a gene. The CDR3 has 15 residues. Per the germline V gene, CDR1 is MGHRA and CDR2 is YSYEKL. The DNA for the CDR3 is TGCGCCAGCAGCCAAGATACTAGCGGGGGCTACGAGCAGTACTTC. Encoded protein: CASSQDTSGGYEQYF.

For this clone: This same CDR3 is encoded by further DNA sequences in the sample. Here the CDR3 DNA reads TGTGCCAGCAGCGTAGGACAGGCCACCTACGAGCAGTACTTC. This encodes CASSVGQATYEQYF. This chain links TRBV9 with TRBJ2-7; D is possibly TRBD1 (6 bases). The germline gives CDR1 SGDLS, CDR2 YYNGEE. The CDR3 has 14 amino acids. Trimming took 0 bases from V and 2 from J, leaving 9 bases between them.